The present T cell receptor (beta chain) was sequenced within a study of Graves' ophthalmopathy and Graves' hyperthyroidism. In regard to this clonotype: Its antigen is unknown.

Beta-chain TCR CDR3 regions were amplified from RNA transcripts. In the first round, RT-PCR was carried out with HTBI primers, and a multiplex PCR formed the second round. One entry per CDR3 protein, called by TCRdb with MiXCR from the multiplex PCR reads. The sample includes about 740,000 distinct CDR3 sequences, roughly 40% seen only once; the top ten take about 40%. Trimming took off 1 base at V and 7 bases at J, with 13 bases between the two ends. The CDR3 is made up of 14 amino acids. Germline values: CDR1 LGHNA, CDR2 YSLEER. Regarding the study as a whole: Ophthalmopathy cases were distinguished from stable hyperthyroidism by a 13-signature model, reaching around 90% sensitivity and around 80% specificity.

The rearrangement joins TRBV4-3 to TRBJ1-2; the D is unclear. Sequences were obtained from peripheral blood. This receptor was obtained from an adult man with Graves' ophthalmopathy. The DNA for the CDR3 is TGCGCCAGCAGCCAAGGTGCGAACGAGGTTGGCTACACCTTC. Amino acid sequence: CASSQGANEVGYTF.